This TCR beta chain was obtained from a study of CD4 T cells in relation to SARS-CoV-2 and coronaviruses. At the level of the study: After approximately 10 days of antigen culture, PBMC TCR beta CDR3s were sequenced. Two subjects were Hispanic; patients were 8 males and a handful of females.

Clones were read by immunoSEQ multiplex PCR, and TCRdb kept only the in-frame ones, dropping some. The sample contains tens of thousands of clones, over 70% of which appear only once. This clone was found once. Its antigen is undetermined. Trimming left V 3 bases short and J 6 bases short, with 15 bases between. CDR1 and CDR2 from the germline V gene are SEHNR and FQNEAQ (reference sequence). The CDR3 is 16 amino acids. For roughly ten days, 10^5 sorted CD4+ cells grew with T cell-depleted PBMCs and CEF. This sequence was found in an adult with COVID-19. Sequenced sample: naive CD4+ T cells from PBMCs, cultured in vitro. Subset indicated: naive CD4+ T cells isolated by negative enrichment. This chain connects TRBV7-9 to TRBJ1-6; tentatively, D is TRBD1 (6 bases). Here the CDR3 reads CASSLGGDTPNSPLHF. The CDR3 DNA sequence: TGTGCCAGCAGCTTGGGGGGGGACACCCCTAATTCACCCCTCCACTTT.